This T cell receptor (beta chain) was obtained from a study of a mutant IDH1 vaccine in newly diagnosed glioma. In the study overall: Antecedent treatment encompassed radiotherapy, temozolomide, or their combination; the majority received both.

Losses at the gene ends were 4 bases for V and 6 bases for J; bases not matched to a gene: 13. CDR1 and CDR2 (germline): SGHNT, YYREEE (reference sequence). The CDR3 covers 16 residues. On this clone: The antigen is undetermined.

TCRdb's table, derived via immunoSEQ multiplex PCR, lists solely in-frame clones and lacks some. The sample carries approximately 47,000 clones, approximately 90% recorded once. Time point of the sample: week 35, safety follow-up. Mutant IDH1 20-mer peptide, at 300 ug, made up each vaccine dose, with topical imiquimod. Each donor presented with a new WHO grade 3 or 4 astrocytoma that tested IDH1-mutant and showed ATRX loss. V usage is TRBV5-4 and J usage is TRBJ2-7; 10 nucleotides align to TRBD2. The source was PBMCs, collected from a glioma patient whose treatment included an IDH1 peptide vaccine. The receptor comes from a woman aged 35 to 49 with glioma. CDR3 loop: CASSRLPGTSDAEQYF. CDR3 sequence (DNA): TGTGCCAGCAGCCGGCTCCCCGGGACTAGCGACGCCGAGCAGTACTTC.